This section outlines one TCR beta chain sequence together with its context. This entry belongs to a study of blood T cell repertoires in COVID-19. Study-level information: The United States, Italy and Spain provided the acute and convalescent COVID-19 samples.

The CDR3 is made up of 16 amino acids. Per germline, CDR1 SGDLS and CDR2 YYNGEE. V gave up 0 bases and J gave up 0 bases, with 9 bases separating them. Patients in Seattle were enrolled during active infection, then followed longitudinally. Method: immunoSEQ multiplex PCR; TCRdb's copy keeps in-frame clones and lacks some. The sample comprises some 200,000 clones, approximately 81% of which are singletons, and about 14% rests with the top ten. The J gene is TRBJ2-2, the V gene TRBV9; D is unclear. The source of this sequence is a woman in her sixties or seventies with COVID-19, enrolled during active disease. Material: peripheral blood. CDR3 amino acids: CASSVVAKPNTGELFF. The CDR3 bases are TGTGCCAGCAGCGTAGTTGCGAAACCGAACACCGGGGAGCTGTTTTTT.